These T cell receptor beta chains were read from a single sample in a study of shared clonotypes between healthy human individuals. Using immunoSEQ multiplex PCR, the repertoire was profiled, and TCRdb retains in-frame clones only, with some absent. This table has some 1.5 million clones, approximately 97% appearing once. The material sequenced was naive CD4+ T cells sorted from blood. The receptors shown here come from a man aged 30-40 years in good health. CDR3s include the opening cysteine and the closing phenylalanine or tryptophan. D genes are given only for firm matches. The size field is filled for only some rows; it gives once, few, many or a size class.

D gene: NA
V gene: TRBV7-3
clone size: NA
J gene: TRBJ2-5
CDR3 protein: CASSLKPSWETQYF
CDR3 DNA: TGTGCCAGCAGCTTAAAACCCTCCTGGGAGACCCAGTACTTC

D gene: TRBD1
V gene: TRBV5-1
clone size: NA
J gene: TRBJ2-1
CDR3 protein: CASSSPGTDPYNEQFF
CDR3 DNA: TGCGCCAGCAGCTCCCCCGGGACAGACCCCTACAATGAGCAGTTCTTC

D gene: NA
V gene: TRBV14
clone size: NA
J gene: TRBJ1-5
CDR3 protein: CASSQDLGQPQHF
CDR3 DNA: TGTGCCAGCAGCCAAGATCTAGGTCAGCCCCAGCATTTT

D gene: NA
V gene: TRBV11-3
clone size: NA
J gene: TRBJ2-7
CDR3 protein: CASSLDQVGEQYF
CDR3 DNA: TGTGCCAGCAGCTTAGATCAAGTAGGCGAGCAGTACTTC

D gene: TRBD2
V gene: TRBV5-1
clone size: NA
J gene: TRBJ2-1
CDR3 protein: CASTSTSGREGEQFF
CDR3 DNA: TGCGCCAGCACCTCGACTAGCGGGAGGGAGGGTGAGCAGTTCTTC

D gene: TRBD2
V gene: TRBV10-1
clone size: NA
J gene: TRBJ2-7
CDR3 protein: CASRNRQTVQVSGGTYEQYF
CDR3 DNA: TGCGCCAGCAGGAACCGACAGACGGTTCAGGTTAGCGGGGGCACCTACGAGCAGTACTTC

D gene: NA
V gene: TRBV15
clone size: NA
J gene: TRBJ2-7
CDR3 protein: CATSRDRGSGNEQYF
CDR3 DNA: TGTGCCACCAGCAGAGATCGGGGTTCTGGGAACGAGCAGTACTTC

D gene: NA
V gene: TRBV7-9
clone size: NA
J gene: TRBJ1-2
CDR3 protein: CASSLEGGYGYTF
CDR3 DNA: TGTGCCAGCAGCTTAGAGGGCGGCTATGGCTACACCTTC

D gene: NA
V gene: TRBV7-3
clone size: once
J gene: TRBJ2-2
CDR3 protein: CASSPEGPRAGELFF
CDR3 DNA: TGTGCCAGCAGCCCAGAGGGGCCTCGAGCCGGGGAGCTGTTTTTT

D gene: NA
V gene: TRBV11-2
clone size: NA
J gene: TRBJ2-7
CDR3 protein: CASSLEPARTYEQYF
CDR3 DNA: TGTGCCAGCAGCTTAGAGCCAGCGCGGACCTACGAGCAGTACTTC

D gene: NA
V gene: TRBV5-1
clone size: few
J gene: TRBJ2-3
CDR3 protein: CASSLDGVSTDTQYF
CDR3 DNA: TGCGCCAGCAGCTTGGACGGGGTTAGCACAGATACGCAGTATTTT